This is a list of T cell receptor beta chains from one sample in a study of Ad26.COV2.S vaccination and SARS-CoV-2 variants. Here immunoSEQ multiplex PCR was the method, and the copy in TCRdb shows in-frame clones only, minus some. The table has 200,000 to 300,000 clones, roughly 85% seen once. This specimen consisted of peripheral blood, obtained in a trial of Ad26.COV2.S vaccine versus placebo. The origin of the receptors is a person between 18 and 59 years old who received the Ad26.COV2.S COVID-19 vaccine or a placebo. Each CDR3 is given with its conserved first and last residue.

TRBV11-2	TRBJ1-6	CASSFSDRGNSPLHF
TRBV4-2	TRBJ2-2	CASSRDGQGELFF
TRBV7-9	TRBJ1-4	CASSSKMGEKLFF
TRBV5-6	TRBJ2-1	CASSFGKSSYNEQFF
TRBV14	TRBJ2-1	CASSPSGGNEQFF
TRBV30	TRBJ2-3	CAWSVGISTDTQYF
TRBV5-1	TRBJ2-1	CASSLSLTGPGQFF
TRBV5-4	TRBJ1-4	CASSLDRGWGKLFF
TRBV24-1	TRBJ2-3	CATSDPRTSGQDTQYF
TRBV6-2/TRBV6-3	TRBJ1-3	CASSYDGASRVIYF
TRBV10-2	TRBJ2-3	CASSADRVGDTQYF
TRBV4-3	TRBJ2-1	CASSQDRAISSYNEQFF
TRBV30	TRBJ2-3	CAWSASGHTQYF
TRBV4-3	TRBJ1-1	CASSQDLTGMAPDAFF
TRBV5-1	TRBJ2-1	CASSLTAGGQGNEQFF
TRBV30	TRBJ1-1	CAWRNTATEAFF
TRBV3-1/TRBV3-2	TRBJ1-5	CASSRDSRFGPQHF
TRBV6-4	TRBJ2-3	CACGERGVRTDTQYF
TRBV20-1	TRBJ1-2	CSARHGGYTF
TRBV15	TRBJ1-2	CATSRPLSTELYGYTF
TRBV7-9	TRBJ2-2	CASSPNDLGGGELFF
TRBV12-5	TRBJ2-3	CASGNGLAGSSSDTQYF
TRBV6-5	TRBJ2-5	CASSYWGAGEETQYF
TRBV7-8	TRBJ2-1	CASSSQRGASSYNEQFF
TRBV4-3	TRBJ1-2	CASSQEGVPNYGYTF
TRBV5-1	TRBJ1-2	CASSQDRGGSYTF
TRBV4-3	TRBJ2-3	CASSQGTGAYTQYF
TRBV6-5	TRBJ1-1	CAAHTRSYTEAFF
TRBV30	TRBJ1-1	CAWRVYRGALNTEAFF
TRBV5-1	TRBJ2-5	CASSFQETQYF
TRBV6-5	TRBJ2-3	CASSTFRTSADTQYF
TRBV6-1	TRBJ1-3	CASSDGESGNTIYF
TRBV18	TRBJ1-4	CASSGGQGLREKLFF
TRBV7-9	TRBJ1-5	CASSLVNQPQHF
TRBV29-1	TRBJ1-2	CSVEDRQDSYGYTF
TRBV6-1	TRBJ2-7	CASSENRGYEQYF
TRBV2	TRBJ2-2	CASNGQRTTGELFF
TRBV4-1	TRBJ2-7	CASSSGQPYEQYF
TRBV2	TRBJ2-5	CASSPGRGIQETQYF
TRBV7-2	TRBJ2-2	CASSLVLNTGELFF
TRBV24-1	TRBJ2-3	CATSDPSTSGGADTQYF
TRBV6-6	TRBJ1-5	CASSPRTGLVLWHF
TRBV19	TRBJ1-5	CASIKEGGLSNQPQHF
TRBV7-3	TRBJ2-1	CASSSDSSYNEQFF
TRBV19	TRBJ2-1	CATQRGLVVESSYNEQFF
TRBV4-1	TRBJ2-1	CASSQYGASLGNEQFF
TRBV7-9	TRBJ2-2	CASSLTRALGGTGELFF
TRBV4-2	TRBJ2-1	CASSPRGRTTYNEQFF
TRBV30	TRBJ1-5	CAWGQTNQPQHF
TRBV6-5	TRBJ1-1	CASRRTLNTEAFF
TRBV6-5	TRBJ1-5	CASNRQGYSNQPQHF
TRBV11-2	TRBJ2-3	CASSLLGLMKDTQYF
TRBV9	TRBJ1-2	CASTPAGTLTADGYTF
TRBV4-1	TRBJ1-1	CASSQRENTEAFF
TRBV30	TRBJ1-6	CAWDVGYNSPLHF
TRBV6-1	TRBJ1-5	CASSDGRGGNQPQHF